This entry lists 10 T cell receptor beta chains sequenced from one sample in a study of regulatory T cells in long-lasting Graves disease. Construction of the TCR beta libraries employed iRepertoire HTBI primers in conjunction with Arm-PCR of CDR3 regions. MiXCR, applied by TCRdb to the multiplex PCR reads, yields one record per CDR3 protein. The sample holds nearly 350,000 distinct CDR3 sequences, roughly a fifth seen once. Time point here: persistent/refractory GD, antithyroid drugs over 5 years with positive TRAb. PBMCs were the source of the RNA used for TCR sequencing. Specimen: peripheral blood mononuclear cells (PBMCs), collected when the disease was refractory, from a patient treated with antithyroid drugs. These receptors all stem from a female donor with Graves disease.

This clonotype was seen at least ten times. The chain links TRBV11-2 to TRBJ1-6; 7 positions agree with TRBD1. The CDR3 consists of 17 residues. The germline V gene encodes CDR1 SGHAT and CDR2 FQNNGV. V was clipped by 5 bases and J by 5 bases; unmatched bases: 12. The CDR3 loop reads CASSTSYRGHNNSPLHF. The CDR3 region has the DNA TGTGCCAGCAGCACCTCCTACAGGGGACATAATAATTCACCCCTCCACTTT. Full variable domain (missing parts from reference TRBV11-2 and TRBJ1-6): EAGVAQSPRYKIIEKRQSVAFWCNPISGHATLYWYQQILGQGPKLLIQFQNNGVVDDSQLPKDRFSAERLKGVDSTLKIQPAKLEDSAVYLCASSTSYRGHNNSPLHFGNGTRLTVT.

This clonotype was counted between two and nine times. The rearrangement uses TRBV18 and TRBJ1-2, with 10 bases lining up with TRBD1. With V trimmed by 3 bases and J by 2 bases, 3 bases remained unmatched. This CDR3 region has 15 residues. Germline V gene sequence: CDR1 KGHSH, CDR2 LQKENI. The CDR3 sequence is CASSPGQGYNYGYTF. In DNA, the CDR3 is TGTGCCAGCTCACCGGGACAGGGGTACAACTATGGCTACACCTTC.

This clonotype has ten or more counts. This sequence joins TRBV12-3 or TRBV12-4 and TRBJ2-7; D is ambiguous. The CDR3 is made up of 13 amino acids. The germline V and J ends were trimmed by 6 bases and 4 bases, with 13 bases remaining between them. The CDR3, as DNA: TGTGCCAGCAGACACTCATCCCTTTACGAGCAGTACTTC. Translating it yields CASRHSSLYEQYF.

The chain recombines TRBV7-2 with TRBJ2-2; D gene ambiguous. V shed 3 bases and J shed 5 bases, with 13 bases lying between them. Per germline, CDR1 SGHTA and CDR2 FQGNSA. The CDR3 sequence is 15 residues long. Here the CDR3 reads CASSLTAGKTGELFF. The CDR3 nucleotides are TGTGCCAGCAGCTTGACCGCTGGGAAAACCGGGGAGCTGTTTTTT.

V usage is TRBV19 and J usage is TRBJ1-2, with TRBD1 matching over 7 bases. The CDR3 contains 14 residues. CDR1 LNHDA and CDR2 SQIVND come from the germline V gene (reference sequence). Trimming at V came to 5 bases and at J to 1 base, leaving 4 bases not matched to a gene. The CDR3 loop is CASSPDRSNYGYTF. CDR3 sequence (DNA): TGTGCCAGTAGTCCGGACAGGAGTAACTATGGCTACACCTTC.

This clonotype was counted many times. This chain connects TRBV28 to TRBJ1-4, with 7 bases that match TRBD1. With V trimmed by 7 bases and J by 7 bases, 12 bases remained unmatched. Germline lookup yields CDR1 MDHEN and CDR2 SYDVKM. CDR3 size: 15 residues. The CDR3 DNA reads as TGTGCCAGCACCCCTCAGGGGGGGCTAACTGAAAAACTGTTTTTT. Translating it yields CASTPQGGLTEKLFF.

The chain employs TRBV20-1 and TRBJ2-7, with D perhaps matching TRBD2 (5 bases). The CDR3 is made up of 14 amino acids. CDR1 and CDR2 (germline): DFQATT, SNEGSKA (reference sequence). V lost 1 base to trimming and J lost 1 base, with 11 bases between them. CDR3 residues: CSARVPGTSYEQYF. In DNA form, the CDR3 reads TGCAGTGCTAGAGTGCCGGGAACTTCCTACGAGCAGTACTTC.

The J gene is TRBJ1-1, the V gene TRBV20-1; the D gene is possibly TRBD1 (5 bases). Germline values: CDR1 DFQATT, CDR2 SNEGSKA (reference sequence). The CDR3 is 15 residues long. Trimming pared 1 base from V and 0 bases from J, leaving 12 bases between. The CDR3 here is CSARVSGLLNTEAFF. The CDR3 nucleotides read TGCAGTGCTAGAGTCTCGGGACTCCTGAACACTGAAGCTTTCTTT.

This clonotype was recorded many times. J is TRBJ2-2 and V is TRBV13, with 8 bases aligning to TRBD2. CDR3 length: 16 residues. Losses at the gene ends were 5 bases for V and 4 bases for J; bases not matched to a gene: 9. Germline V CDR1 and CDR2: PRHDT, FYEKMQ (reference sequence). The CDR3 is CASSAISGSSTGELFF. Here the CDR3 DNA reads TGTGCCAGCAGCGCCATCAGCGGGAGCAGCACCGGGGAGCTGTTTTTT.

The V gene is TRBV20-1, the J gene TRBJ2-5; 14 nucleotides align to TRBD2. Trimming took 1 base from V and 5 from J; bases not matched to a gene: 18. The CDR3 runs 20 residues. Germline V CDR1 and CDR2: DFQATT, SNEGSKA (reference sequence). The CDR3 DNA reads as TGCAGTGCTAGAGGGCGTAGACTAGCGGGGGGGCCAGCGTTCGGTGAGACCCAGTACTTC. It is translated as CSARGRRLAGGPAFGETQYF.